This TCR beta chain was identified during a study of shared clonotypes between healthy human individuals. Findings and caveats of the study: Estimated richness was generally greater in naive than memory subsets. An effect of sequencing depth on clonotype sharing among donors was expected. Of the naive CD4 clonotypes, about 5.4% were shared across a handful of donors.

Profiling relied on immunoSEQ multiplex PCR, and the TCRdb table lists in-frame clones only, not all of them. The sample has 2 million to 2.5 million clones, around 96% seen once. CD45RO-negative, CCR7-selected cells formed the naive CD8 fraction, which excluded terminally differentiated effector memory CD45RA+ cells. Germline trimming cut 8 bases from V and 4 bases from J; bases unmatched to any gene: 7. The CDR3 has 14 residues. In germline, CDR1 is MNHEY, CDR2 SMNVEV (reference sequence). For this clone: The antigen is not known.

Sequencing used naive CD8+ T cells sorted from blood. The chain couples TRBV27 to TRBJ1-4; TRBD1 matches at 7 bases. The receptor was isolated from a man aged 18 to 30 in good health. The CDR3 DNA follows: TGTGCCAGCGGCCCGCGACAGGGTAATGAAAAACTGTTTTTT. As protein: CASGPRQGNEKLFF.